These 30 T cell receptor beta chains came from one sample sequenced in a study of shared clonotypes between healthy human individuals. Some clones are missing from TCRdb's copy, which holds only in-frame ones; the method was immunoSEQ multiplex PCR. The table shows over a million clones, with 95% to 99% occurring only once. The sequenced sample consisted of naive CD4+ T cells sorted from blood. Sample subset: CD45RA+ positively selected. All receptors come from a man under 40 in good health.

CDR3 DNA: TGTGCCAGCAGCGGACAGATGAACACTGAAGCTTTCTTT. It encodes CASSGQMNTEAFF. V is TRBV5-4 and J is TRBJ1-1; D is possibly TRBD1 (6 bases). This CDR3 comprises 13 residues. Trimming stripped 4 bases from V and 0 bases from J, with 7 bases between. Germline V gene sequence: CDR1 SGHNT, CDR2 YYREEE (reference sequence).

This rearrangement joins TRBV7-9 to TRBJ2-3; 8 nucleotides match TRBD2. J was trimmed by 4 bases and V by 1 base; bases with no gene match: 16. Germline values: CDR1 SEHNR, CDR2 FQNEAQ (reference sequence). This CDR3 contains 19 residues. CDR3 residues: CASSLGPSLQRESSDTQYF. The CDR3 coding sequence is TGTGCCAGCAGCTTAGGACCCAGCCTCCAGCGGGAGAGTTCAGATACGCAGTATTTT.

The chain has TRBV7-3 and TRBJ2-1, with D uncertain. The V end lost 2 bases, the J end lost 9 bases, and 17 bases lay between the germline ends. CDR3 size: 15 residues. Germline lookup yields CDR1 SGHTA and CDR2 FQGTGA. The CDR3 bases are TGTGCCAGCAGCTTATCCCCTAGTTTGTATGGTGAGCAGTTCTTC. This codes for CASSLSPSLYGEQFF.

The chain has TRBV4-3 and TRBJ2-1; a possible D gene is TRBD1 (6 bases). The CDR3 covers 15 residues. Trimming took off 0 bases at V and 7 bases at J, with 13 bases between the two ends. Germline CDR1 reads LGHNA; CDR2 reads YSLEER. The CDR3 sequence: CASSQEGRGWNEQFF. In DNA, the CDR3 is TGCGCCAGCAGCCAAGAGGGCAGGGGCTGGAATGAGCAGTTCTTC.

This chain joins TRBV29-1 and TRBJ2-5, with 9 bases fitting TRBD2. In germline, CDR1 is SQVTM, CDR2 ANQGSEA. The trim removed 2 bases at V and 5 bases at J, leaving 9 bases unmatched. The CDR3 extends over 15 amino acids. CDR3 sequence reads: CSVERGSGSDETQYF. Here the CDR3 DNA reads TGCAGCGTTGAAAGAGGTAGCGGGAGCGATGAGACCCAGTACTTC.

The chain has TRBV19 and TRBJ1-2; possibly TRBD1 for D (5 bases). Germline CDR1 and CDR2: LNHDA and SQIVND (reference sequence). V dropped 9 bases and J dropped 6 bases, with 17 bases sitting between them. This CDR3 has 13 residues. CDR3 bases: TGTGCCAGCCACCCCCCAGGGCGGAATGGCTACACCTTC. Translating it yields CASHPPGRNGYTF. Together with reference TRBV19 and TRBJ1-2, the CDR3 gives the full variable domain: DGGITQSPKYLFRKEGQNVTLSCEQNLNHDAMYWYRQDPGQGLRLIYYSQIVNDFQKGDIAEGYSVSREKKESFPLTVTSAQKNPTAFYLCASHPPGRNGYTFGSGTRLTVV.

The chain recombines TRBV4-2 with TRBJ2-7; TRBD2 agrees at 9 bases. Looked up from germline, CDR1 is LGHNA and CDR2 is YNFKEQ. Trimming at V came to 0 bases and at J to 2 bases, leaving 5 bases not matched to a gene. The CDR3 covers 16 residues. The DNA for the CDR3 is TGTGCCAGCAGCCAAGAGGAGACTAGCGGTGCCTACGAGCAGTACTTC. This translates into CASSQEETSGAYEQYF.

The chain has TRBV27 and TRBJ2-3, with 10 bases lining up with TRBD2. The CDR3 totals 16 residues. V dropped 0 bases and J dropped 6; count of bases not matched to a gene: 6. Germline values: CDR1 MNHEY, CDR2 SMNVEV (reference sequence). CDR3 sequence: CASSLSLAGAGDTQYF. DNA of the CDR3: TGTGCCAGCAGTTTATCCCTAGCGGGAGCGGGTGATACGCAGTATTTT.

The chain has TRBV11-2 and TRBJ2-5, with unresolved D. Germline V gives CDR1 SGHAT, CDR2 FQNNGV. V lost 2 bases and J lost 4, with 17 bases in between. This CDR3 is 16 amino acids long. The DNA for the CDR3 is TGTGCCAGCAGCTTATCCCCCATGGGTCGTCGAGAGACCCAGTACTTC. Translation: CASSLSPMGRRETQYF.

A note on this clone: Other DNA sequences in the sample encode the same CDR3. V usage is TRBV14 and J usage is TRBJ2-7; D unclear. Trimming took 1 base from V and 2 from J, leaving 9 bases between them. The CDR3 covers 14 residues. Germline CDR1 SGHDN, CDR2 FVKESK. The CDR3 DNA reads as TGTGCCAGCAGCCAAGGTGGCCTGCCCTACGAGCAGTACTTC. Translating gives CASSQGGLPYEQYF.

This clone was counted between two and nine times. CDR3 region: CASSPKVPSYNEQFF. DNA for the CDR3: TGTGCCAGCTCACCAAAGGTTCCTTCCTACAATGAGCAGTTCTTC. The chain uses TRBV18 and TRBJ2-1; no reliable D call. The ends were cut back, 2 bases at V and 1 base at J, with 9 bases in the middle. CDR1 KGHSH and CDR2 LQKENI come from the germline V gene. The CDR3 loop spans 15 amino acids. Supplemented by reference TRBV18 and TRBJ2-1, the full variable domain reads NAGVMQNPRHLVRRRGQEARLRCSPMKGHSHVYWYRQLPEEGLKFMVYLQKENIIDESGMPKERFSAEFPKEGPSILRIQQVVRGDSAAYFCASSPKVPSYNEQFFGPGTRLTVL.

The chain recombines TRBV28 with TRBJ2-7; 11 bases agree with TRBD2. CDR1 MDHEN and CDR2 SYDVKM come from the germline V gene. With 7 bases clipped from V and 2 bases from J, the junction kept 13 bases outside the gene matches. The CDR3 totals 17 residues. In nucleotides, the CDR3 is TGTGCCAGCATTAGCGCAAGACTAGCGGGATTTACCTACGAGCAGTACTTC. Its translation: CASISARLAGFTYEQYF.

The chain couples TRBV11-2 to TRBJ2-2; no clear D. CDR3 length: 13 residues. Trimming took 6 bases from V and 1 from J, leaving 6 bases between them. Germline CDR1 and CDR2: SGHAT and FQNNGV. For the CDR3, the DNA is TGTGCCAGCAGTCAAAGGAACACCGGGGAGCTGTTTTTT. Its translation: CASSQRNTGELFF.

The chain recombines TRBV14 with TRBJ1-1; the D gene is possibly TRBD1 (6 bases). CDR1 and CDR2 from the germline V gene are SGHDN and FVKESK. The length of the CDR3 is 16 residues. V lost 0 bases and J 1 base, leaving 12 bases between the germline ends. The CDR3 region is CASSQDMGAWNTEAFF. In DNA, the CDR3 is TGTGCCAGCAGCCAAGATATGGGGGCATGGAACACTGAAGCTTTCTTT.

The table lists this clone with a count of one. The chain carries TRBV28 and TRBJ2-2, with a possible D match to TRBD1 (5 bases). Germline loops: CDR1 MDHEN, CDR2 SYDVKM. The V end was cut by 5 bases, the J end by 5 bases, with 9 bases between. The CDR3 extends over 13 amino acids. In DNA form, the CDR3 reads TGTGCCAGCAGTCCGCCAGGGACCGGGGAGCTGTTTTTT. Residues: CASSPPGTGELFF.

This chain connects TRBV9 to TRBJ2-2; the match to TRBD2 covers 10 bases. With 3 bases clipped from V and 7 bases from J, the junction kept 3 bases outside the gene matches. This CDR3 spans 14 amino acids. Germline CDR1 is SGDLS and CDR2 is YYNGEE. CDR3 coding DNA: TGTGCCAGCAGCGCGACTAGCGGGTTCGGGGAGCTGTTTTTT. Amino acid sequence: CASSATSGFGELFF.

The rearrangement links TRBV15 to TRBJ2-7, with 16 bases that match TRBD2. The CDR3 spans 19 residues. CDR1 is LNHNV and CDR2 is YYDKDF in the germline V gene (reference sequence). V was clipped by 6 bases and J by 3 bases; unmatched bases: 14. CDR3 sequence (DNA): TGTGCCACCAGTACAGCGCCGGGACTAGCGGGAGGGAAGGTCTACGAGCAGTACTTC. It encodes CATSTAPGLAGGKVYEQYF.

The chain carries TRBV7-2 and TRBJ1-2; the D gene is possibly TRBD1 (5 bases). The CDR3 covers 15 residues. Germline V gene sequence: CDR1 SGHTA, CDR2 FQGNSA. V was shortened by 5 bases and J by 8 bases, with 21 bases between the two germline ends. The CDR3 DNA reads as TGTGCCAGCAGCCCGGGAGGGAGTCGACAGTTAGGCTACACCTTC. It translates to CASSPGGSRQLGYTF.

The J gene is TRBJ2-7, the V gene TRBV10-3; 7 bases are a match to TRBD2. Trimming removed 4 bases from V and 2 bases from J; junction bases left unmatched: 17. The CDR3 length is 18 residues. The germline CDR1 and CDR2 sequences are ENHRY and SYGVKD. The DNA of the CDR3 is TGTGCCATCAGTGCCCCCCGGGGGACGGGAGGCCCCGCCTACGAGCAGTACTTC. Translated, it gives CAISAPRGTGGPAYEQYF.

The V gene is TRBV27, the J gene TRBJ1-3; a possible D gene is TRBD1 (5 bases). The V end lost 3 bases, the J end lost 2 bases, and 11 bases lay between the germline ends. The CDR3 is made up of 15 amino acids. Looked up from germline, CDR1 is MNHEY and CDR2 is SMNVEV (reference sequence). The CDR3 region has the DNA TGTGCCAGCAGTTTCAGGGCCCCGCCTGGAAACACCATATATTTT. Its translation is CASSFRAPPGNTIYF.

The chain joins TRBV10-1 to TRBJ2-3; TRBD2 matches at 11 bases. CDR3 length equals 18 residues. After removal of 1 base from V and 0 bases from J, the junction contained 6 bases not matched to a gene. The germline V gene has CDR1 WNHNN and CDR2 SYGVQD (reference sequence). Here the CDR3 reads CASSELAGGPPSTDTQYF. The CDR3 DNA reads as TGCGCCAGCAGTGAGTTAGCGGGAGGGCCACCTAGCACAGATACGCAGTATTTT.

This clone was picked up one time. The rearrangement joins TRBV7-9 to TRBJ2-7; 11 nucleotides line up with TRBD1. Germline V lookup: CDR1 SEHNR, CDR2 FQNEAQ (reference sequence). The CDR3 totals 15 residues. Losses at the gene ends were 4 bases for V and 4 bases for J; bases not matched to a gene: 6. The CDR3 loop is CASSWGDRGKYEQYF. The CDR3 nucleotides read TGTGCCAGCAGCTGGGGGGACAGGGGGAAGTACGAGCAGTACTTC.

The chain couples TRBV6-5 to TRBJ2-3; TRBD2 agrees at 8 bases. Trimming cost V 5 bases and J 4 bases; bases outside gene matches: 5. The length of the CDR3 is 14 residues. Germline values: CDR1 MNHEY, CDR2 SVGAGI. The CDR3 nucleotides read TGTGCCAGCAGTACCCGGACTAGCTCAGATACGCAGTATTTT. Translation: CASSTRTSSDTQYF.

The J gene is TRBJ2-7, the V gene TRBV5-1, with TRBD2 matching over 7 bases. CDR3 length equals 14 residues. Germline loops: CDR1 SGHRS, CDR2 YFSETQ. The trim removed 3 bases at V and 4 bases at J, leaving 7 bases unmatched. CDR3 nucleotide sequence: TGCGCCAGCAGCTACCGGGACGGGAGGTACGAGCAGTACTTC. It encodes CASSYRDGRYEQYF.

This clone came up once. Written as DNA, the CDR3 is TGTGCCAGCAGACAGGGGGCGACCTACGAGCAGTACTTC. Protein sequence: CASRQGATYEQYF. The chain recombines TRBV2 with TRBJ2-7; 9 bases agree with TRBD1. Trimming removed 6 bases from V and 2 bases from J; junction bases left unmatched: 2. The CDR3 runs to 13 residues. Germline V gene data show CDR1 as SNHLY and CDR2 as FYNNEI.

The CDR3 DNA follows: TGTGCCAGCAGCCAAGATGGGGTCTACGAGCAGTACTTC. As protein: CASSQDGVYEQYF. The rearrangement links TRBV4-2 to TRBJ2-7; no clear D. Germline V gene sequence: CDR1 LGHNA, CDR2 YNFKEQ. V was cut by 0 bases and J by 3 bases, with 6 bases left in between. CDR3 size: 13 residues.

This chain connects TRBV15 to TRBJ1-4; TRBD1 matches at 8 bases. The germline V gene has CDR1 LNHNV and CDR2 YYDKDF (reference sequence). The CDR3 sequence is 15 residues long. V lost 3 bases, J lost 3 bases, and 3 bases stayed unmatched. This CDR3 is CATSRRTGPNEKLFF. The CDR3 region has the DNA TGTGCCACCAGCAGGAGGACAGGGCCTAATGAAAAACTGTTTTTT.

V and J are TRBV30 and TRBJ2-1, with 7 bases aligning to TRBD1. Trimming at V came to 8 bases and at J to 0 bases, leaving 10 bases not matched to a gene. This CDR3 has 15 residues. Per germline, CDR1 GTSNPN and CDR2 SVGIG (reference sequence). The CDR3 DNA is TGTGCCCAAACAAATCCAGGGGGCTCCTACAATGAGCAGTTCTTC. Amino acid sequence: CAQTNPGGSYNEQFF.

The CDR3 is CASSPYGYGYTF. The DNA of the CDR3 is TGTGCCAGCAGCCCCTACGGGTATGGCTACACCTTC. The rearrangement links TRBV9 to TRBJ1-2; D is undetermined. Trimming took off 4 bases at V and 5 bases at J, with 9 bases between the two ends. CDR3 size: 12 residues. Germline V CDR1 and CDR2: SGDLS, YYNGEE.

The V gene is TRBV6-5, the J gene TRBJ2-3; D is unresolved. The CDR3 is 13 residues long. Trimming removed 6 bases from V and 0 bases from J, with 7 bases in between. The V gene's germline CDR1 is MNHEY and CDR2 SVGAGI. The CDR3 reads CASRGFSTDTQYF. For the CDR3, the DNA is TGTGCCAGCAGGGGTTTCAGCACAGATACGCAGTATTTT.